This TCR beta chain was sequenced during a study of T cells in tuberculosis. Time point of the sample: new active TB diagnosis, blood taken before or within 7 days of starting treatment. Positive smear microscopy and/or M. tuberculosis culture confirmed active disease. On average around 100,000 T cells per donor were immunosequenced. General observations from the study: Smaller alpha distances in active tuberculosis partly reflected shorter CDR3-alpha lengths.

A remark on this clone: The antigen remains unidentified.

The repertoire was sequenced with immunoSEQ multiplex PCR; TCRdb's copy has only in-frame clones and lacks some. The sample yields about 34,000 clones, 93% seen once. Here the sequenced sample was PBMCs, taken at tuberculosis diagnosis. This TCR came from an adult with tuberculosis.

The DNA of the CDR3 is TGTGCCAGCAGCTTAGGCACAGGGAGCTTAACTAATGAAAAACTGTTTTTT. Residues: CASSLGTGSLTNEKLFF. The chain is built from TRBV7-8 and TRBJ1-4, with a tentative D call TRBD1 (6 bases). The V end lost 1 base, the J end lost 1 base, and 13 bases lay between the germline ends. The CDR3 has 17 residues. Per germline, CDR1 SGHVS and CDR2 FQNEAQ.